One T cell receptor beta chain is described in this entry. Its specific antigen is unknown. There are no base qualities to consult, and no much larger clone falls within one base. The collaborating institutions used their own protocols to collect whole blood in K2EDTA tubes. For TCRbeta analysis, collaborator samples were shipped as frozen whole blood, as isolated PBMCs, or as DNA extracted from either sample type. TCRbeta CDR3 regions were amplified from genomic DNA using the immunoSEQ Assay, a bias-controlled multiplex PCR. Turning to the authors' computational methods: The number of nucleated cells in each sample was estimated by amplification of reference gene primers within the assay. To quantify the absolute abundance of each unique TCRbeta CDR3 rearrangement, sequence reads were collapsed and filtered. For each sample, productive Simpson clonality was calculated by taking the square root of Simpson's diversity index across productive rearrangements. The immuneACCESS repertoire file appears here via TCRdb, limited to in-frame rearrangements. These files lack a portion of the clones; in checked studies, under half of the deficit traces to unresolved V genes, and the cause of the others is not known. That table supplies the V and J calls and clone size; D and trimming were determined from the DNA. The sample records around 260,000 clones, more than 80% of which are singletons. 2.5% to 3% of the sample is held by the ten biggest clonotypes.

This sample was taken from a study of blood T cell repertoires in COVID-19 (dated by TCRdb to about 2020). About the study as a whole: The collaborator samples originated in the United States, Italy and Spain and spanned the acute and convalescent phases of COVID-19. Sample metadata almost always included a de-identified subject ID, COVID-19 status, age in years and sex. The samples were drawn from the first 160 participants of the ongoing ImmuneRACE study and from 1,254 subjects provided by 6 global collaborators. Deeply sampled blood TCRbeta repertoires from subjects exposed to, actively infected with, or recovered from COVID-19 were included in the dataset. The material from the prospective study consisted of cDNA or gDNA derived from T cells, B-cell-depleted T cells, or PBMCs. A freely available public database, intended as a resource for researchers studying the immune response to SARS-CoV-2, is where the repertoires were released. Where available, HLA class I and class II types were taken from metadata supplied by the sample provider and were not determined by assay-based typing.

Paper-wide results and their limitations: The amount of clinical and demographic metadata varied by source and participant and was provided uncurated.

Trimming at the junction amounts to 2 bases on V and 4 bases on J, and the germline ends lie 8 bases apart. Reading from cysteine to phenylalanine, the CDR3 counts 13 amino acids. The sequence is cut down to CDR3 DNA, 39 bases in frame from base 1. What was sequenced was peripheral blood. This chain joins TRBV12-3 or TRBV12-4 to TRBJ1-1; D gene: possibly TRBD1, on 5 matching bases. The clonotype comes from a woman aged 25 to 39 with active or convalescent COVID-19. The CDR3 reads CASSLMGPTEAFF. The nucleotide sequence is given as TGTGCCAGCAGTTTAATGGGGCCCACTGAAGCTTTCTTT.